Included here is one TCR beta chain sequence, with context. Its antigen is currently not known. Base-call qualities are not available, and no considerably larger clone is one nucleotide away. The germline V gene supplies CDR1 MNHEY and CDR2 SVGAGI. Trimming at the junction amounts to 6 bases on V and 0 bases on J, and the germline ends lie 9 bases apart. From the cysteine up to the phenylalanine, the CDR3 has a length of 14 residues. The read is trimmed to its CDR3 DNA, 42 bases read in frame from base 1. The data are from a study of control samples from healthy donors and cancer patients (TCRdb year 2020). Library prep was done by the immunoSEQ multiplex PCR assay. The source is immuneACCESS, and TCRdb retained only in-frame sequences with V and J called. Part of the clones is not carried over; for the studies checked, unresolved V genes explain less than half of this, and the remainder is unexplained. This sample has about 92,000 clones in its table, and approximately 78% of those were observed once. The ten most abundant clones make up around 10% of the sample.

The V gene is TRBV6-5 and the J gene is TRBJ1-5; the D gene cannot be resolved reliably. This TCR came from a woman aged 55-69 years in good health. The sample comprised blood. The CDR3 protein: CASRADNSNQPQHF. In nucleotide form, the sequence is TGTGCCAGCAGGGCAGATAATAGCAATCAGCCCCAGCATTTT.